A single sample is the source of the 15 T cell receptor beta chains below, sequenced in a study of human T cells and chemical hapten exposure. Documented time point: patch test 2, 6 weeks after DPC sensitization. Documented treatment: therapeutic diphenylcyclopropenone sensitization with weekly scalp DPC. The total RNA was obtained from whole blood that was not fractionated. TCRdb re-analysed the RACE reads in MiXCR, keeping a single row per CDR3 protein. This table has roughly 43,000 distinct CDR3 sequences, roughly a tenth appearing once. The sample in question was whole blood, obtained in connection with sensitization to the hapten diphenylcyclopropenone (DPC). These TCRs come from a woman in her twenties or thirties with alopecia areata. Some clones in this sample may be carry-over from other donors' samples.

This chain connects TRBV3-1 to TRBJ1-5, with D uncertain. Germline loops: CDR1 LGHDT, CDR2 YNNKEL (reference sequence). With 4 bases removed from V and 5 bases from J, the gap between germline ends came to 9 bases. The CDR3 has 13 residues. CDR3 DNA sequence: TGTGCCAGCAGCCGAGACGGTTATCAGCCCCAGCATTTT. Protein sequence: CASSRDGYQPQHF.

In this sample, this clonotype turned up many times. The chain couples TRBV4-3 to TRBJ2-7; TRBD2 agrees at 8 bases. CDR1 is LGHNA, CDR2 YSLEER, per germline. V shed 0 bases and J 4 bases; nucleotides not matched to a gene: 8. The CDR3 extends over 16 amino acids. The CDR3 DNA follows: TGCGCCAGCAGCCAAGATCAAGCTAGCGGGTGGTACGAGCAGTACTTC. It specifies CASSQDQASGWYEQYF.

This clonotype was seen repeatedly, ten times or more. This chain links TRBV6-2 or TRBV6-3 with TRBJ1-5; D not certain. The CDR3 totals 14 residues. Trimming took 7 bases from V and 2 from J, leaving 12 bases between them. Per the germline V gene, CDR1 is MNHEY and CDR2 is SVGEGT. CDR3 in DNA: TGTGCCAGCACGGCGGGGTATGGCAATCAGCCCCAGCATTTT. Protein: CASTAGYGNQPQHF.

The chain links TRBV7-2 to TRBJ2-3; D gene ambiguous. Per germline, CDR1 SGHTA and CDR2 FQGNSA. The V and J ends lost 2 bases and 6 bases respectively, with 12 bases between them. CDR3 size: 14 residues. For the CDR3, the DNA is TGTGCCAGCAGCTTACGGACCCCGCCCGATACGCAGTATTTT. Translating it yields CASSLRTPPDTQYF.

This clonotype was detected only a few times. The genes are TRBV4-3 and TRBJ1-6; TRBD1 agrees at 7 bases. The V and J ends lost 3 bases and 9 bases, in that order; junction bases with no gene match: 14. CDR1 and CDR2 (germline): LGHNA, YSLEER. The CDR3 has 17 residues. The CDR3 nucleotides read TGCGCCAGCAGCCAGGACCCTTATGCAGGGGGAGGTTCACCCCTCCACTTT. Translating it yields CASSQDPYAGGGSPLHF.

CDR3: CASSYSSGTGGYEQYF. The CDR3 DNA follows: TGTGCCAGCAGTTACTCGTCTGGGACAGGGGGCTACGAGCAGTACTTC. The chain is built from TRBV6-6 and TRBJ2-7; TRBD1 matches 11 bases. Germline-derived CDR1 and CDR2 are MNHNY and SVGAGI (reference sequence). This CDR3 contains 16 residues. Trimming took 0 bases from V and 3 from J; bases not matched to a gene: 4.

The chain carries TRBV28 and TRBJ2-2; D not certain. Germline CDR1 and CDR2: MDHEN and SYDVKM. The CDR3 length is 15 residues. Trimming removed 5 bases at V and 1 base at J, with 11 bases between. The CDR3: CASSRRRQNTGELFF. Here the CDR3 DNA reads TGTGCCAGCAGTAGACGGCGACAGAACACCGGGGAGCTGTTTTTT.

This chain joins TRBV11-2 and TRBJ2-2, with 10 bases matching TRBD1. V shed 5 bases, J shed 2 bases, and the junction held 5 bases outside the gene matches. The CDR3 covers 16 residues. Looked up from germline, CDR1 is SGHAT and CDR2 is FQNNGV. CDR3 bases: TGTGCCAGCAGCCCCGGGACAGGGGTTAACACCGGGGAGCTGTTTTTT. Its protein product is CASSPGTGVNTGELFF.

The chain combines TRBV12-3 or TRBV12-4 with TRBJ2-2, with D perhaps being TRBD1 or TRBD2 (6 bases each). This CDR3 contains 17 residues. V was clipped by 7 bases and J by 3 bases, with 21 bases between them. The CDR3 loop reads CASKPLYGGQYTGELFF. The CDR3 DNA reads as TGTGCCAGCAAACCGTTGTACGGGGGCCAATACACCGGGGAGCTGTTTTTT.

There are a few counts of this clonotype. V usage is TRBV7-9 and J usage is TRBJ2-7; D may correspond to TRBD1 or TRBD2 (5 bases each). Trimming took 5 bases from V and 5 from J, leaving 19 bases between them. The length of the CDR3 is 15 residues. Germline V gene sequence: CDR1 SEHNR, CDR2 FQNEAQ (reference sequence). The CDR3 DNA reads TGTGCCAGCAGCCCGATCGGGACCGACGCCAACGAGCAGTACTTC. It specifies CASSPIGTDANEQYF.

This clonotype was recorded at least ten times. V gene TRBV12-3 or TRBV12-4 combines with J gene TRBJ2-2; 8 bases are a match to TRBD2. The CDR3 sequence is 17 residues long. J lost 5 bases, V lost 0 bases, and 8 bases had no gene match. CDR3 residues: CASSLARAGGPTGELFF. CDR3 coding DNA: TGTGCCAGCAGTTTAGCGAGGGCGGGGGGACCAACCGGGGAGCTGTTTTTT.

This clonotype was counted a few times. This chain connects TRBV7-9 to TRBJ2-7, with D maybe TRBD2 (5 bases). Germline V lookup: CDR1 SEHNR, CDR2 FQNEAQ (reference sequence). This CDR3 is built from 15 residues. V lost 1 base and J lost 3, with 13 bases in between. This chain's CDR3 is CASSLVVNGDYEQYF. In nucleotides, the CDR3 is TGTGCCAGCAGCTTAGTGGTCAACGGGGACTACGAGCAGTACTTC.

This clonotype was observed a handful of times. In DNA, the CDR3 is TGTGCCAGCTCGCCCGGGACACAGGACTACGAGCAGTACTTC. This codes for CASSPGTQDYEQYF. The V and J genes are TRBV18 and TRBJ2-7; D possibly corresponds to TRBD1 (6 bases). Germline-derived CDR1 and CDR2 are KGHSH and LQKENI. V was clipped by 6 bases and J by 3 bases, with 15 bases between them. The CDR3 covers 14 residues.

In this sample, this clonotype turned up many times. CDR3 coding DNA: TGTGCCAGCAGCGAGACAGGGGACGAGCAGTACTTC. Protein sequence: CASSETGDEQYF. V is TRBV7-9 and J is TRBJ2-7, with 8 positions matching TRBD1. Trimming cost V 5 bases and J 5 bases; bases outside gene matches: 2. The CDR3 has 12 residues. The V gene's germline CDR1 is SEHNR and CDR2 FQNEAQ (reference sequence).

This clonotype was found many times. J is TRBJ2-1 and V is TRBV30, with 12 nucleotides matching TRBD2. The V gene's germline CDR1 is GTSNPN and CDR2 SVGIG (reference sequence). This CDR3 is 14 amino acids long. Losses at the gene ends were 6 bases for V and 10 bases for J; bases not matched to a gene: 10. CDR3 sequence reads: CACTLAGGPDEQFF. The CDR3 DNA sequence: TGTGCCTGCACCCTAGCGGGGGGGCCGGACGAGCAGTTCTTC. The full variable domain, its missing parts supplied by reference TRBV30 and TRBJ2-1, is SQTIHQWPATLVQPVGSPLSLECTVEGTSNPNLYWYRQAAGRGLQLLFYSVGIGQISSEVPQNLSASRPQDRQFILSSKKLLLSDSGFYLCACTLAGGPDEQFFGPGTRLTVL.